This T cell receptor beta chain was recovered during a study of T-cell reconstitution after alpha-beta-depleted transplantation in children. General observations from the study: Surviving recipient T cells and thymic progenitors underlay high day-60 TCRbeta diversity in some patients.

A TCRbeta library incorporating unique molecular identifiers was prepared. TCRdb recomputed calls from the PCR reads with MiXCR, one row per CDR3 protein. The table records about 980,000 distinct CDR3 sequences, roughly 29% of them present only once. About this clonotype itself: What it binds is unknown.

V gave up 3 bases and J gave up 4 bases, with 14 bases separating them. There are 14 residues in the CDR3. Germline V gene sequence: CDR1 SGDLS, CDR2 YYNGEE. The source material was PBMCs, mostly from graft donor cells, sampled 360 days after TCRalphabeta/CD19-depleted stem cell transplant. The clonotype comes from a boy in the first two years of life who had a stem cell transplant for SCID, so the T cells may come from the graft donor. This rearrangement joins TRBV9 to TRBJ2-7; unclear D gene. The CDR3 region is CASSALENGYEQYF. DNA of the CDR3: TGTGCCAGCAGCGCCTTAGAGAACGGTTACGAGCAGTACTTC. The full variable domain, in which reference TRBV9 and TRBJ2-7 provide the parts outside the CDR3, is DSGVTQTPKHLITATGQRVTLRCSPRSGDLSVYWYQQSLDQGLQFLIQYYNGEERAKGNILERFSAQQFPDLHSELNLSSLELGDSALYFCASSALENGYEQYFGPGTRLTVT.